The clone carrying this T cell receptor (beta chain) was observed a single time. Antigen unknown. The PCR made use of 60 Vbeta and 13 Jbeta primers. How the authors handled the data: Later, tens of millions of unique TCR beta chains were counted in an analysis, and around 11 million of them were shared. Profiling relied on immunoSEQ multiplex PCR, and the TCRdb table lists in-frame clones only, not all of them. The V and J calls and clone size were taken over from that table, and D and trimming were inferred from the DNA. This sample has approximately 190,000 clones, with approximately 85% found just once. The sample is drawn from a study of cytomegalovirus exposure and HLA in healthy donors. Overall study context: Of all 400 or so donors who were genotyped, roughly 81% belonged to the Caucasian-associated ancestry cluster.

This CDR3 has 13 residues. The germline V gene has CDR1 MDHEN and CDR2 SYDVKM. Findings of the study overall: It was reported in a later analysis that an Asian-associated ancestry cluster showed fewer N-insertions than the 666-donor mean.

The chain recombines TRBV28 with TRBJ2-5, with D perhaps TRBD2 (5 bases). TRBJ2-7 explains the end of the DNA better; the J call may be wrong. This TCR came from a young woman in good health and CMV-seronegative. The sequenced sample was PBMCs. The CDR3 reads CASSSGDTYEQYF. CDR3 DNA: TGTGCCAGCAGTTCCGGGGATACCTACGAGCAGTACTTC.